This TCR beta chain was captured in a study of OX40 agonist ivuxolimab in advanced cancers. The method was immunoSEQ multiplex PCR; TCRdb's version includes in-frame clones alone and lacks a portion of them. The sample carries roughly 60,000 clones, approximately 81% recorded once. Trimming took off 0 bases at V and 7 bases at J, with 13 bases between the two ends. CDR1 is MNHEY and CDR2 is SVGAGI in the germline V gene. The CDR3 has 15 amino acids. This clonotype originated in an adult with an advanced solid tumor such as melanoma, head and neck, liver or kidney cancer. This chain uses TRBV6-5 with TRBJ2-4; D uncertain. The source was CD4+ or CD8+ T cells sorted from blood, collected in a trial of the OX40 agonist ivuxolimab. The CDR3 nucleotides are TGTGCCAGCAGTTACTCCCGGGCGCTCCCGAACATTCAGTACTTC. Protein sequence: CASSYSRALPNIQYF.